The 18 T cell receptor beta chains in this list originate from one sample, sequenced in a study of T-cell memory formation after mild COVID-19. TCRdb re-analysed the 5' RACE reads in MiXCR, keeping a single row per CDR3 protein. Among about 250,000 distinct CDR3 sequences listed, approximately 16% were seen once. Specimen: PBMCs or a T cell subset sorted from them (not recorded which). These receptors were obtained from a man between 18 and 35 years old who had mild COVID-19 (a few samples of this study predate the infection). Cell type and time point are not known.

This clonotype appeared a few times. This chain uses TRBV7-6 with TRBJ2-4, with D maybe TRBD2 (5 bases). V was pared by 3 bases and J by 6 bases, with 12 bases between. Germline values: CDR1 SGHVS, CDR2 FNYEAQ. The CDR3 is made up of 14 amino acids. The CDR3 reads CASSLRGQGNIQYF. CDR3 DNA: TGTGCCAGCAGCTTGAGAGGGCAAGGAAACATTCAGTACTTC.

This clonotype was observed many times. The chain is built from TRBV4-1 and TRBJ2-1, with TRBD2 matching over 9 bases. The CDR3 has 13 residues. The germline CDR1 and CDR2 sequences are MGHRA and YSYEKL. Trimming at V came to 6 bases and at J to 10 bases, leaving 7 bases not matched to a gene. The CDR3 is CASRGLASGEQFF. In DNA, the CDR3 is TGCGCCAGCAGGGGACTAGCATCAGGGGAGCAGTTCTTC.

This clonotype was recorded a few times. This chain links TRBV5-1 with TRBJ1-2; 9 nucleotides line up with TRBD1. Germline lookup yields CDR1 SGHRS and CDR2 YFSETQ. Trimming at V came to 7 bases and at J to 0 bases, leaving 7 bases not matched to a gene. This CDR3 is built from 15 residues. The DNA of the CDR3 is TGCGCCAGCTCCGGGACAGGGAATACTAACTATGGCTACACCTTC. Protein sequence: CASSGTGNTNYGYTF.

The rearrangement uses TRBV11-2 and TRBJ2-7, with D unresolved. Germline assignment: CDR1 SGHAT and CDR2 FQNNGV. The CDR3 runs to 12 residues. V was clipped by 1 base and J by 7 bases, with 8 bases between them. CDR3 residues: CASSLALGEQYF. CDR3 DNA sequence: TGTGCCAGCAGCTTAGCCCTGGGAGAGCAGTACTTC.

The chain uses TRBV7-2 and TRBJ1-2; D not resolved. V was pared by 5 bases and J by 4 bases, with 14 bases between. The length of the CDR3 is 14 residues. CDR1 and CDR2 from the germline V gene are SGHTA and FQGNSA. The CDR3 bases are TGTGCCAGCAGCGCGCCGGGGAGCGGCTATGGCTACACCTTC. It translates to CASSAPGSGYGYTF.

This clonotype has only a few counts. The V call is TRBV3-1, the J call TRBJ1-4; TRBD1 matches at 9 bases. The V gene end was trimmed by 4 bases and the J gene end by 8 bases; junction bases not matched to a gene: 8. This CDR3 region has 15 residues. CDR1 is LGHDT and CDR2 is YNNKEL in the germline V gene (reference sequence). The CDR3 region has the DNA TGTGCCAGCAGCCCTACAGGGGGCGCTCCGGAAAAACTGTTTTTT. Its translation: CASSPTGGAPEKLFF.

The V and J genes are TRBV12-3 or TRBV12-4 and TRBJ2-3; possible D gene TRBD1, 6 bases. V gave up 2 bases and J gave up 2 bases, with 11 bases separating them. The CDR3 has 15 amino acids. The CDR3 coding sequence is TGTGCCAGCAGTTTAACCCCAGGGGTCACAGATACGCAGTATTTT. It specifies CASSLTPGVTDTQYF.

The V call is TRBV4-1, the J call TRBJ2-3, with 7 bases aligning to TRBD2. V lost 4 bases to trimming and J lost 6 bases; unmatched junction nucleotides: 1. The CDR3 extends over 12 amino acids. Germline V gives CDR1 MGHRA, CDR2 YSYEKL. CDR3 DNA: TGCGCCAGCAGCCGACTAGCCGATACGCAGTATTTT. Translating gives CASSRLADTQYF.

The gene calls are TRBV18 and TRBJ1-1; TRBD1 aligns across 7 bases. The trim removed 3 bases at V and 0 bases at J, leaving 4 bases unmatched. There are 15 residues in the CDR3. Looked up from germline, CDR1 is KGHSH and CDR2 is LQKENI. CDR3: CASSPRTGMNTEAFF. The CDR3 nucleotides read TGTGCCAGCTCACCGAGGACAGGCATGAACACTGAAGCTTTCTTT. Filled out from reference TRBV18 and TRBJ1-1, the complete variable domain reads NAGVMQNPRHLVRRRGQEARLRCSPMKGHSHVYWYRQLPEEGLKFMVYLQKENIIDESGMPKERFSAEFPKEGPSILRIQQVVRGDSAAYFCASSPRTGMNTEAFFGQGTRLTVV.

The chain uses TRBV6-2 or TRBV6-3 and TRBJ2-7; 12 bases map to TRBD2. This CDR3 has 15 residues. Trimming at V came to 4 bases and at J to 3 bases, leaving 4 bases not matched to a gene. Germline V gene sequence: CDR1 MNHEY, CDR2 SVGEGT. The CDR3 is CASSWASGGDYEQYF. The CDR3 DNA follows: TGTGCCAGCAGTTGGGCTAGCGGGGGGGACTACGAGCAGTACTTC.

In this sample, this clonotype turned up a few times. CDR3 nucleotide sequence: TGTGCCAGCAGCCACGTCCCCTACAATGAGCAGTTCTTC. Encoded protein: CASSHVPYNEQFF. The gene calls are TRBV28 and TRBJ2-1; D gene unclear. Germline V CDR1 and CDR2: MDHEN, SYDVKM. This CDR3 comprises 13 residues. V was clipped by 6 bases and J by 2 bases, with 8 bases between them.

A few counts support this clonotype. The chain has TRBV7-2 and TRBJ1-2; no definite D call. Germline V gene lookup returns CDR1 SGHTA and CDR2 FQGNSA. V lost 5 bases, J lost 1 base, and 11 bases lay in between. The CDR3 runs 14 residues. The CDR3 bases are TGTGCCAGCAGCCAACGGACCGATAACTATGGCTACACCTTC. Translating it yields CASSQRTDNYGYTF.

The chain recombines TRBV7-9 with TRBJ1-6; no clear D gene. V gave up 5 bases and J gave up 5 bases, with 13 bases separating them. The CDR3 spans 15 residues. Germline V CDR1 and CDR2: SEHNR, FQNEAQ (reference sequence). CDR3 DNA: TGTGCCAGCAGCCTGGGGTCGCTGAATAATTCACCCCTCCACTTT. Protein sequence: CASSLGSLNNSPLHF.

The chain combines TRBV18 with TRBJ2-3; no clear D gene. V was trimmed by 1 base and J by 0 bases, leaving 5 bases between them. The CDR3 has 14 amino acids. Germline assignment: CDR1 KGHSH and CDR2 LQKENI. The CDR3 nucleotides read TGTGCCAGCTCACCACTAAGAAGCACAGATACGCAGTATTTT. It is translated as CASSPLRSTDTQYF. Full variable domain (outside the CDR3, taken from reference TRBV18 and TRBJ2-3): NAGVMQNPRHLVRRRGQEARLRCSPMKGHSHVYWYRQLPEEGLKFMVYLQKENIIDESGMPKERFSAEFPKEGPSILRIQQVVRGDSAAYFCASSPLRSTDTQYFGPGTRLTVL.

The chain carries TRBV2 and TRBJ1-5, with D hard to call. The CDR3 has 14 residues. V shed 6 bases and J shed 3 bases, with 12 bases lying between them. Germline V gene sequence: CDR1 SNHLY, CDR2 FYNNEI. CDR3 nucleotide sequence: TGTGCCAGCAGCCCAACCCCGGACAATCAGCCCCAGCATTTT. It yields the protein CASSPTPDNQPQHF.

This sequence joins TRBV20-1 and TRBJ2-3, with D perhaps TRBD1 (6 bases). This CDR3 comprises 15 residues. V was trimmed by 3 bases and J by 2 bases, leaving 15 bases between them. Germline V gene data show CDR1 as DFQATT and CDR2 as SNEGSKA (reference sequence). The CDR3 loop is CSARGRDTFTDTQYF. Here the CDR3 DNA reads TGCAGTGCTAGGGGCCGGGACACCTTCACAGATACGCAGTATTTT.

This clonotype was seen a handful of times. V is TRBV10-3 and J is TRBJ2-5, with 7 bases identical to TRBD1. Germline CDR1 is ENHRY and CDR2 is SYGVKD. V gave up 10 bases and J gave up 5 bases; unmatched junction bases: 10. CDR3 length equals 13 residues. The CDR3 nucleotides are TGTGCCAGCTGCAGGGGGATTAGGGAGACCCAGTACTTC. Its translation: CASCRGIRETQYF.

This chain links TRBV5-1 with TRBJ2-5, with D unresolved. The CDR3 consists of 15 residues. The V gene's germline CDR1 is SGHRS and CDR2 YFSETQ. Trimming shortened V by 4 bases and J by 6 bases, and 19 bases separated the two germline ends. CDR3 region: CASSPPVASIKTQYF. CDR3 nucleotide sequence: TGCGCCAGCAGCCCTCCGGTTGCTAGTATAAAGACCCAGTACTTC.